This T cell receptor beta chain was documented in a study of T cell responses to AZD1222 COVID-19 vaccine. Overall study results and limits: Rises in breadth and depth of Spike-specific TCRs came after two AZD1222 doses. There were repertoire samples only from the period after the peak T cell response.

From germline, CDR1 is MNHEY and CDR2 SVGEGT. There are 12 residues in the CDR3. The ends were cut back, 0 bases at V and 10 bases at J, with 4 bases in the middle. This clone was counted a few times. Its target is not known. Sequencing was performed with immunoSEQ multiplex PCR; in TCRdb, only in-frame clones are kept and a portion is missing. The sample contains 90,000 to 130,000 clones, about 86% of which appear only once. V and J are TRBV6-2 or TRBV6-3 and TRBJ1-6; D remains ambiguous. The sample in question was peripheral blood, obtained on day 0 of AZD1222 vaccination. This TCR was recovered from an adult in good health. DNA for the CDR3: TGTGCCAGCAGTTACTCTGGGTCACCCCTCCACTTT. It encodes CASSYSGSPLHF.